These 27 T cell receptor beta chains were sequenced from one sample in a study of OX40 agonist ivuxolimab in advanced cancers. TCRdb's table, derived via immunoSEQ multiplex PCR, lists solely in-frame clones and lacks some. The repertoire includes under 40,000 clones, more than 75% of them detected once, and roughly 29% sits in the top ten. This specimen was CD4+ or CD8+ T cells sorted from blood, taken in a trial of the OX40 agonist ivuxolimab. The source is an adult with an advanced solid tumor such as melanoma, head and neck, liver or kidney cancer.

V gene TRBV9 combines with J gene TRBJ2-2, with 7 bases aligning to TRBD2. Germline trimming cut 0 bases from V and 7 bases from J; bases unmatched to any gene: 6. The length of the CDR3 is 15 residues. CDR1 SGDLS and CDR2 YYNGEE come from the germline V gene. CDR3 sequence reads: CASSVAPGGGGELFF. CDR3 sequence (DNA): TGTGCCAGCAGCGTAGCTCCGGGGGGAGGCGGGGAGCTGTTTTTT.

The chain recombines TRBV18 with TRBJ2-7; D is perhaps TRBD1 (5 bases). The germline V and J ends were trimmed by 4 bases and 3 bases, with 13 bases remaining between them. The CDR3 length is 14 residues. The germline CDR1 and CDR2 sequences are KGHSH and LQKENI. The CDR3 spells CASSLSGRSYEQYF. CDR3 bases: TGTGCCAGCTCACTTTCAGGGCGGAGCTACGAGCAGTACTTC.

The V gene is TRBV6-1, the J gene TRBJ1-3; tentative D call: TRBD1 (5 bases). Germline CDR1 reads MNHNS; CDR2 reads SASEGT. The CDR3 is made up of 15 amino acids. V was pared by 5 bases and J by 0 bases, with 11 bases between. CDR3: CASSTGRSSGNTIYF. The CDR3 nucleotides are TGTGCCAGCAGTACGGGACGGTCCTCTGGAAACACCATATATTTT.

The gene calls are TRBV5-4 and TRBJ2-3, with 9 bases identical to TRBD2. Germline assignment: CDR1 SGHNT and CDR2 YYREEE (reference sequence). J was trimmed by 5 bases and V by 4 bases; bases with no gene match: 8. The CDR3 is 15 amino acids. CDR3 nucleotide sequence: TGTGCCAGCAGCCTGACTAGCGGATTGGGAGATACGCAGTATTTT. This codes for CASSLTSGLGDTQYF.

The V call is TRBV6-4, the J call TRBJ2-3; D may be TRBD1 (6 bases). V was cut by 5 bases and J by 1 base, with 10 bases left in between. In germline, CDR1 is MRHNA, CDR2 SNTAGT. There are 14 residues in the CDR3. For the CDR3, the DNA is TGTGCCAGCAGTAGCAGGGGAGGCACAGATACGCAGTATTTT. Translated, it gives CASSSRGGTDTQYF.

The chain has TRBV15 and TRBJ2-5; no reliable D call. The CDR3 is 13 amino acids. V was cut by 4 bases and J by 4 bases, with 10 bases left in between. Germline CDR1 LNHNV, CDR2 YYDKDF (reference sequence). The CDR3 region has the DNA TGTGCCACCAGCACCCGTTGGGGAGAGACCCAGTACTTC. This translates into CATSTRWGETQYF.

This chain links TRBV29-1 with TRBJ2-1, with D perhaps TRBD1 (6 bases). Germline V gene sequence: CDR1 SQVTM, CDR2 ANQGSEA. This CDR3 contains 10 residues. The V end was cut by 8 bases, the J end by 10 bases, with 12 bases between. The CDR3 sequence is CSTTDREQFF. In nucleotides, the CDR3 is TGCAGCACCACAGACAGGGAGCAGTTCTTC.

V usage is TRBV9 and J usage is TRBJ2-1, with a weak D call TRBD1 (6 bases). The CDR3 is 16 amino acids. Germline CDR1 is SGDLS and CDR2 is YYNGEE. V dropped 0 bases and J dropped 3 bases, with 13 bases sitting between them. The chain's CDR3 is CASSVDGQNLYNEQFF. The CDR3 coding sequence is TGTGCCAGCAGCGTAGACGGACAGAATCTCTACAATGAGCAGTTCTTC.

This chain connects TRBV5-1 to TRBJ2-3; weak D call: TRBD2 (6 bases). Germline V gene lookup returns CDR1 SGHRS and CDR2 YFSETQ. The germline V and J ends were trimmed by 3 bases and 0 bases, with 17 bases remaining between them. The CDR3 covers 17 residues. DNA for the CDR3: TGCGCCAGCAGCTCTACGCCAGCGGACTATAGCACAGATACGCAGTATTTT. Translating it yields CASSSTPADYSTDTQYF.

The chain couples TRBV7-9 to TRBJ2-2; TRBD2 agrees at 8 bases. After removal of 4 bases from V and 2 bases from J, the junction contained 6 bases not matched to a gene. This CDR3 has 16 residues. In germline, CDR1 is SEHNR, CDR2 FQNEAQ (reference sequence). The CDR3 sequence: CASSWPGTSNTGELFF. As DNA, the CDR3 is TGTGCCAGCAGCTGGCCCGGGACTAGTAACACCGGGGAGCTGTTTTTT.

This chain links TRBV28 with TRBJ2-7, with a weak D call TRBD1 (6 bases). The CDR3 consists of 12 residues. V lost 10 bases and J 0 bases, leaving 10 bases between the germline ends. Germline V gives CDR1 MDHEN, CDR2 SYDVKM. In DNA form, the CDR3 reads TGTGCCACCGGACAGACCTCCTACGAGCAGTACTTC. As protein: CATGQTSYEQYF.

The rearrangement joins TRBV13 to TRBJ2-2; no firm D call. The CDR3 spans 13 residues. V was pared by 6 bases and J by 5 bases, with 10 bases between. From germline, CDR1 is PRHDT and CDR2 FYEKMQ (reference sequence). The CDR3 region is CASRAGLTGELFF. DNA for the CDR3: TGTGCCAGCAGGGCAGGTCTTACCGGGGAGCTGTTTTTT.

The chain has TRBV5-1 and TRBJ2-3; D might be TRBD2 (5 bases). V lost 4 bases to trimming and J lost 1 base, with 10 bases between them. The CDR3 runs to 14 residues. The germline V gene encodes CDR1 SGHRS and CDR2 YFSETQ. CDR3 coding DNA: TGCGCCAGCAGCCTCCGGCGGGGCACAGATACGCAGTATTTT. The encoded protein is CASSLRRGTDTQYF.

This chain uses TRBV14 with TRBJ1-1, with D tentatively TRBD1 (6 bases). The CDR3 consists of 16 residues. V was cut by 0 bases and J by 6 bases, with 17 bases left in between. The germline CDR1 and CDR2 sequences are SGHDN and FVKESK. CDR3: CASSQDQTTGTSEAFF. In nucleotides, the CDR3 is TGTGCCAGCAGCCAAGATCAAACTACGGGGACATCTGAAGCTTTCTTT.

The rearrangement joins TRBV27 to TRBJ2-1, with TRBD2 as a possible D gene (5 bases). In germline, CDR1 is MNHEY, CDR2 SMNVEV (reference sequence). The CDR3 is 13 residues long. Trimming stripped 2 bases from V and 7 bases from J, with 9 bases between. The CDR3 nucleotides are TGTGCCAGCAGTTTAGGTGGGAGTAATGAGCAGTTCTTC. This gives the protein CASSLGGSNEQFF.

The chain joins TRBV6-5 to TRBJ1-1; D unclear. The V gene's germline CDR1 is MNHEY and CDR2 SVGAGI. This CDR3 is built from 11 residues. The V gene lost 5 bases and the J gene lost 4 bases, with 5 bases spanning the gap. In nucleotides, the CDR3 is TGTGCCAGCAGTATAGCCACTGAAGCTTTCTTT. This encodes CASSIATEAFF.

This chain connects TRBV6-1 to TRBJ2-5; D is possibly TRBD2 (5 bases). The J call may be in error: the DNA end matches TRBJ2-7 better. CDR1 and CDR2 from the germline V gene are MNHNS and SASEGT. CDR3 length: 15 amino acids. In DNA, the CDR3 is TGTGCCAGCAGTTCATTCCCGGACTCACCCTACGAGCAGTACTTC. This gives the protein CASSSFPDSPYEQYF.

This chain joins TRBV28 and TRBJ1-4; possible D gene TRBD1, 5 bases. The V end lost 6 bases, the J end lost 6 bases, and 11 bases lay between the germline ends. The germline V gene encodes CDR1 MDHEN and CDR2 SYDVKM. The CDR3 spans 13 residues. CDR3 nucleotides: TGTGCCAGCAGGGACTGGGGGGATGAAAAACTGTTTTTT. Residues: CASRDWGDEKLFF.

The chain couples TRBV5-5 to TRBJ2-1; D possibly corresponds to TRBD2 (6 bases). The CDR3 totals 15 residues. Germline loops: CDR1 SGHKS, CDR2 YYEKEE (reference sequence). Deletions cut 4 bases from V and 2 bases from J, with 13 bases between. CDR3 loop: CASSLFRTTYNEQFF. The CDR3, as DNA: TGTGCCAGCAGCCTTTTTCGGACTACCTACAATGAGCAGTTCTTC.

The chain has TRBV11-2 and TRBJ2-4; 10 bases line up with TRBD1. J gave up 8 bases and V 0 bases, and 4 bases lay outside the gene matches. This CDR3 contains 15 residues. Germline CDR1 reads SGHAT; CDR2 reads FQNNGV. This chain's CDR3 is CASSLEGQGLDIQYF. The CDR3 DNA reads as TGTGCCAGCAGCTTAGAGGGACAGGGGTTGGACATTCAGTACTTC.

This rearrangement joins TRBV30 to TRBJ1-4, with a possible D match to TRBD1 (6 bases). The CDR3 totals 13 residues. Deletions cut 4 bases from V and 6 bases from J, with 12 bases between. Germline assignment: CDR1 GTSNPN and CDR2 SVGIG (reference sequence). Here the CDR3 reads CAWTTGLDEKLFF. The DNA of the CDR3 is TGTGCCTGGACTACAGGGTTGGATGAAAAACTGTTTTTT.

This clone is a singleton in its sample. The chain links TRBV7-2 to TRBJ1-2; 9 bases match TRBD1. The CDR3 is made up of 13 amino acids. Trimming took 5 bases from V and 12 from J; bases not matched to a gene: 10. Germline V gives CDR1 SGHTA, CDR2 FQGNSA. The CDR3 nucleotides are TGTGCCAGCAGCGATCCGGGACAGGGTGACAACACCTTC. This encodes CASSDPGQGDNTF.

V is TRBV27 and J is TRBJ2-5, with D possibly called TRBD1 or TRBD2 (5 bases each). Trimming pared 8 bases from V and 4 bases from J, leaving 8 bases between. The CDR3 covers 11 residues. Germline CDR1 is MNHEY and CDR2 is SMNVEV (reference sequence). Here the CDR3 reads CASGTGETQYF. CDR3 sequence (DNA): TGTGCCAGCGGGACCGGAGAGACCCAGTACTTC.

The chain links TRBV4-1 to TRBJ2-7; no definite D call. The V and J ends lost 1 base and 4 bases respectively, with 11 bases between them. Per germline, CDR1 MGHRA and CDR2 YSYEKL. The CDR3 runs 14 residues. DNA of the CDR3: TGCGCCAGCAGCCAAGTTTTGACATCGTACGAGCAGTACTTC. Its protein is CASSQVLTSYEQYF.

This clone is judged medium-sized. The chain recombines TRBV7-9 with TRBJ2-7; 7 positions agree with TRBD1. The CDR3 runs to 13 residues. Germline CDR1 reads SEHNR; CDR2 reads FQNEAQ (reference sequence). V gave up 8 bases and J gave up 7 bases; unmatched junction bases: 11. The CDR3 spells CASYDRVGGEQYF. The CDR3 region has the DNA TGTGCCAGCTACGACAGGGTAGGAGGTGAGCAGTACTTC.

V and J are TRBV10-1 and TRBJ1-1; tentative D call: TRBD1 (5 bases). V dropped 10 bases and J dropped 1 base, with 22 bases sitting between them. This CDR3 is 16 amino acids long. CDR1 and CDR2 from the germline V gene are WNHNN and SYGVQD (reference sequence). CDR3: CAILGPLLGENTEAFF. CDR3 in DNA: TGCGCCATACTGGGACCCCTGCTCGGGGAGAACACTGAAGCTTTCTTT.

The rearrangement joins TRBV28 to TRBJ2-2; D may be TRBD2 (5 bases). The CDR3 extends over 17 amino acids. Trimming stripped 6 bases from V and 2 bases from J, with 19 bases between. From germline, CDR1 is MDHEN and CDR2 SYDVKM. CDR3 coding DNA: TGTGCCAGCAGGGTACCCTTTCTCGGGGATAACACCGGGGAGCTGTTTTTT. Protein product: CASRVPFLGDNTGELFF. The whole variable domain, filled in from reference TRBV28 and TRBJ2-2, reads DVKVTQSSRYLVKRTGEKVFLECVQDMDHENMFWYRQDPGLGLRLIYFSYDVKMKEKGDIPEGYSVSREKKERFSLILESASTNQTSMYLCASRVPFLGDNTGELFFGEGSRLTVL.